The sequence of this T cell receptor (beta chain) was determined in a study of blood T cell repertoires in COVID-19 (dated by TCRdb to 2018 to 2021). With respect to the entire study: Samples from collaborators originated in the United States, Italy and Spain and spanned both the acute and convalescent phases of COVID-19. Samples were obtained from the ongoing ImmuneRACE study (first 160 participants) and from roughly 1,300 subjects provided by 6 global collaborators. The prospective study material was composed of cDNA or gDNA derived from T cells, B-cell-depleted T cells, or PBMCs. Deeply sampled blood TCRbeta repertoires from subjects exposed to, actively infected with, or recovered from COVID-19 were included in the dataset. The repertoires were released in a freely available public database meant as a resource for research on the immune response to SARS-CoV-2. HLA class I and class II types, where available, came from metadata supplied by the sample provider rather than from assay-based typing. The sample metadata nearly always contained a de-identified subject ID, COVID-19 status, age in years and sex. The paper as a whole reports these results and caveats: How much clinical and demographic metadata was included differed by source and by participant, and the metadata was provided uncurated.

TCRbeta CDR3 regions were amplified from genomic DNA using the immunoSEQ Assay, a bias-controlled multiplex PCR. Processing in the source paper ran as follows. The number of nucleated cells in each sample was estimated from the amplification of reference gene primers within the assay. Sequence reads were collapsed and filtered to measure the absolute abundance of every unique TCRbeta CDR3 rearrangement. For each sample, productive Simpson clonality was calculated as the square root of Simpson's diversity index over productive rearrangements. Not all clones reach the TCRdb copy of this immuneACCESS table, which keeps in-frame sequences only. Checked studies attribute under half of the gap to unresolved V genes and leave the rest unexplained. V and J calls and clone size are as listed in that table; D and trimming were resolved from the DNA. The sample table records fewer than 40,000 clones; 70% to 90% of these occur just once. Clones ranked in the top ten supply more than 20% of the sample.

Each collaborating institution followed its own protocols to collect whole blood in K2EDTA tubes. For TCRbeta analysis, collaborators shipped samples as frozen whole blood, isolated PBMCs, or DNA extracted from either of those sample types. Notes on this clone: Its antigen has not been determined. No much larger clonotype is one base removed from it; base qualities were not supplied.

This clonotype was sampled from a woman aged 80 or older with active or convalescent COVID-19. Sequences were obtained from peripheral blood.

Here the CDR3 is given as CASRRQGALEKLFF. DNA sequence: TGTGCCAGTAGAAGACAGGGGGCTCTTGAAAAACTGTTTTTT. The chain is assembled from TRBV19 and TRBJ1-4, and TRBD1 aligns with 10 junction nucleotides. The germline V and J ends show losses of 6 bases and 7 bases respectively, and no gene match explains 5 bases of the junction. The CDR3 holds 14 amino acids from the cysteine to the phenylalanine. Only CDR3 DNA is held: 42 bases, read in frame from base 1. Via the germline V gene (reference sequence), CDR1 is LNHDA and CDR2 SQIVND.